This T cell receptor (beta chain) was found in a study of neoadjuvant nivolumab and ipilimumab in lung cancer. Findings and limits, study-wide: From pretherapy to surgery, tumor richness and clonality rose with dual therapy.

Notes on this clone: Its antigen is not known.

Method: immunoSEQ multiplex PCR; TCRdb's copy keeps in-frame clones and lacks some. The repertoire has about 3,000 clones, approximately 85% of them found once; the top ten carry around 0.82%. CDR3 length: 15 amino acids. Germline V lookup: CDR1 SGHNT, CDR2 YENEEA. The ends were cut back, 1 base at V and 1 base at J, with 10 bases in the middle. This TCR was recovered from an adult with non-small cell lung cancer. V gene TRBV11-3 combines with J gene TRBJ2-5, with D perhaps given as TRBD1 or TRBD2 (5 bases each). Here the sequenced sample was tumor tissue, taken after neoadjuvant nivolumab, alone or with ipilimumab, at or shortly before surgery. The CDR3 nucleotides read TGTGCCAGCAGCTTAGGGGGGTCGCCCCAAGAGACCCAGTACTTC. Its translation is CASSLGGSPQETQYF.